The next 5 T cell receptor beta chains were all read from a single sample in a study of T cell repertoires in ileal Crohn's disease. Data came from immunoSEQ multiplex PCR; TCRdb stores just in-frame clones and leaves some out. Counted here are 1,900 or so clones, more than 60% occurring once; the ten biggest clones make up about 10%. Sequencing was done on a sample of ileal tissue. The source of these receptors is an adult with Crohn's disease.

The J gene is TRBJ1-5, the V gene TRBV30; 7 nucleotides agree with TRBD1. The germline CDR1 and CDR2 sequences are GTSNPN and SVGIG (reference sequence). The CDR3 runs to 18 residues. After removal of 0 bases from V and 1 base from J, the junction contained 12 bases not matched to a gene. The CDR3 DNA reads TGTGCCTGGAGTGTACGGGAGGGGGCGGGAGTAAGCAATCAGCCCCAGCATTTT. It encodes CAWSVREGAGVSNQPQHF.

Written as DNA, the CDR3 is TGTGCCAGCAGCTACAGGGGAGGAAACACCATATATTTT. It specifies CASSYRGGNTIYF. The chain is built from TRBV5-4 and TRBJ1-3; 7 bases agree with TRBD1. The V gene's germline CDR1 is SGHNT and CDR2 YYREEE (reference sequence). This CDR3 region has 13 residues. V lost 3 bases to trimming and J lost 4 bases; unmatched junction nucleotides: 1.

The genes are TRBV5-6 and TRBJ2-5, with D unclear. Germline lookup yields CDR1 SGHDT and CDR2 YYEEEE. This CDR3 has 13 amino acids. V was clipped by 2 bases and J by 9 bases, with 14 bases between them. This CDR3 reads CASSFERLEAQYF. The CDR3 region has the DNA TGTGCCAGCAGCTTTGAAAGACTCGAGGCCCAGTACTTC.

The CDR3 region is CASSPPLRGNTIYF. The CDR3 DNA follows: TGTGCCAGCTCACCACCCCTTCGTGGAAACACCATATATTTT. This chain connects TRBV18 to TRBJ1-3; D gene ambiguous. Germline loops: CDR1 KGHSH, CDR2 LQKENI. There are 14 residues in the CDR3. Trimming cost V 0 bases and J 3 bases, with 6 bases left between them.

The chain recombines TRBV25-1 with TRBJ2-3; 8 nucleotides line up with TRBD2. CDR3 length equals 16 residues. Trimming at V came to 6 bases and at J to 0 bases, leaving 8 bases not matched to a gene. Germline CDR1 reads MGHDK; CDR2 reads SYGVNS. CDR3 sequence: CASSGRGARSTDTQYF. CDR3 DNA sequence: TGTGCCAGCAGCGGGAGGGGGGCGCGGAGCACAGATACGCAGTATTTT.